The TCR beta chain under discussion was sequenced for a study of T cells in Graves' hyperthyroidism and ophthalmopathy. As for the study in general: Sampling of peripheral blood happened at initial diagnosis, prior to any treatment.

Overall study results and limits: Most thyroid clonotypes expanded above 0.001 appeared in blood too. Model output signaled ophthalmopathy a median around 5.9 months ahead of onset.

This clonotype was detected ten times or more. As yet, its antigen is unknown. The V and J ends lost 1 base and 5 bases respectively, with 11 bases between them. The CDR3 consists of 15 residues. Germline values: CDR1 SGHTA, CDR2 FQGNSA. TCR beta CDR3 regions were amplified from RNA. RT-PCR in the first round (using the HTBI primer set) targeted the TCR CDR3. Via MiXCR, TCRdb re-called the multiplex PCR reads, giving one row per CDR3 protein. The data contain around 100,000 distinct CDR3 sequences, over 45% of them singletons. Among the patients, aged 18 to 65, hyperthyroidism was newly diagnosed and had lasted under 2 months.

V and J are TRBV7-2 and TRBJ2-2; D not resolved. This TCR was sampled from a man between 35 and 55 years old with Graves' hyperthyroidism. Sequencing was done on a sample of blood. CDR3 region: CASSLGSMITGELFF. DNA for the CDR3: TGTGCCAGCAGCTTAGGGAGTATGATAACCGGGGAGCTGTTTTTT.